The text below deals with one T cell receptor beta chain. This clonotype has ten or more counts. Its antigen is still unknown. Nothing much larger sits one base from this clone, and base qualities are not available. Including cysteine and phenylalanine, the CDR3 has 16 amino acids. Here the CDR3 DNA is all that survives: 48 bases in frame from base 1. At the junction V is shortened by 0 bases and J by 2 bases, with 15 bases in between. Per the germline V gene, SGHRS is the CDR1 and YFSETQ is the CDR2. For the unsorted PBMC libraries, 2 million PBMCs were stored in RNAlater at -80 degrees C until RNA extraction and were used to generate the libraries. Multiple sclerosis patients were enrolled in a US clinical protocol evaluating disease progression by magnetic resonance imaging. PBMCs were separated from peripheral blood using Ficoll-Hypaque density gradient centrifugation and then cryopreserved in liquid nitrogen.

This entry comes from a study of neurological immune-mediated disorders (dated by TCRdb to between 2019 and 2020). Concerning the study at large: Among the 34 multiple sclerosis patients, relapsing-remitting MS accounted for around 31 and secondary progressive MS accounted for 3. Peripheral blood TCR-beta repertoires from patients with HTLV-I-associated myelopathy (HAM/TSP), patients with multiple sclerosis, and healthy controls were compared in the study using UMI-based sequencing. The roughly 99 TCR-beta libraries covered PBMC samples along with longitudinal samples, technical triplicates, and paired sorted CD4+ and CD8+ T-cell subsets. The cohort comprised approximately 67 subjects: roughly 15 HAM/TSP patients, approximately 34 multiple sclerosis patients and about 20 healthy controls. Broad study findings and their caveats: The highest TCR clonal expansion was observed in HAM/TSP patients, whereas the lowest was observed in MS patients, even when compared with healthy controls. Expanded clones from different subjects shared no identical CDR3 amino acid sequences, which suggests that TCR-beta repertoires were private in all groups. No clinical or MRI features were associated with the MS cluster, and the authors said that larger cohorts are needed. Repertoires from 18 of 34 MS patients were grouped by phylogenetic analysis into a cluster of related CDR3 sequences, suggesting a possible repertoire-level signature.

cDNA was synthesized by template-switch 5'RACE using a primer with a 10-nucleotide random unique molecular identifier that tagged each TCR transcript. Every sequencing run covered 15-18 subjects and yielded more than 180 million TCR-beta sequences. The RNeasy kit was used to extract total RNA. TCR-beta VDJ regions were amplified with primers for the TCR constant region and the 5'RACE anchor, using the KAPA Real-time Library Amplification kit. A first PCR added sample indexes and Illumina adaptors, and a second PCR then raised library yield. After Ampure bead purification, the TCR product of roughly 650 bp was size-selected on a 2% E-gel SizeSelection system. Library quality was checked on a Bioanalyzer, concentration was measured with Qubit, and libraries were quantified with the Kapa Library Quantification kit before pooling. Paired-end 2 x 150 bp sequencing of the libraries was performed on an Illumina HiSeq 2500. To increase sequence diversity, about 24-32% phiX was spiked into each library pool. As for the authors' bioinformatics: Quality-filtered reads were processed with the UMI-based MiGEC pipeline, and over 80% of raw TCR sequences were removed by the MiGEC pipeline during error correction. IMGT germline references were used for aligning VDJ genes, and each clonotype was defined as a unique CDR3 amino acid sequence together with its V-J genes. Clonal expansion, Shannon diversity and CDR3 relatedness were evaluated with VDJtools (CalcPairwiseDistances, ClusterSamples), while phylogenetic trees were built in CLCbio workbench. A clone was classed as expanded if it had 8 or more unique UMIs, a cutoff based on coefficient-of-variation modelling across technical triplicates. TCRdb reran the public reads through fastp at Q25 and MiXCR, keeping productive beta chains. Rows are combined by CDR3 protein, so each entry shows the most common genes and DNA. The V and J calls follow TCRdb's processing rather than the paper's. Counted in this sample were about 82,000 distinct CDR3 sequences; 2.6% of them appeared once. The ten largest clonotypes hold 1.1% of the sample.

Recombination connected TRBV5-1 to TRBJ2-7, and TRBD2 may be the D gene, going by 5 matching bases. This clonotype was sampled from a woman younger than 45 with multiple sclerosis. Material for sequencing was PBMCs. The DNA sequence is as follows: TGCGCCAGCAGCTTGGCCAGCCCGGGGAGTGCCTACGAGCAGTACTTC. Its protein is CASSLASPGSAYEQYF.